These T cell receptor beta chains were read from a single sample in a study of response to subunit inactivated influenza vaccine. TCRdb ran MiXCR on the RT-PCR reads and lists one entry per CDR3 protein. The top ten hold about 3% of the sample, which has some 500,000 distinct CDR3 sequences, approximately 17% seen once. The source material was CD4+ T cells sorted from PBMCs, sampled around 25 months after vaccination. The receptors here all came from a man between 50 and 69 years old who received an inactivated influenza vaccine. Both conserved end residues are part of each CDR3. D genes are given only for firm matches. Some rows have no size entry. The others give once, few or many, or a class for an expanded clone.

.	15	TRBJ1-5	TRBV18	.	CASSPVGHSNQPQHF	TGTGCCAGCTCACCAGTCGGCCATAGCAATCAGCCCCAGCATTTT
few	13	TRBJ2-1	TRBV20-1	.	CSARAGVYNEQFF	TGCAGTGCTAGGGCAGGGGTCTACAATGAGCAGTTCTTC
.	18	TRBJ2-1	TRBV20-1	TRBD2	CSARDIQGGLARYNEQFF	TGCAGTGCTAGAGATATTCAGGGGGGACTAGCGAGATACAATGAGCAGTTCTTC
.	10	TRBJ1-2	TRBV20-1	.	CSARSAGYTF	TGCAGTGCTAGGTCCGCGGGCTACACCTTC
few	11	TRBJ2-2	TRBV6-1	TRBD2	CAVRGAGELFF	TGTGCCGTCCGGGGGGCCGGGGAGCTGTTTTTT
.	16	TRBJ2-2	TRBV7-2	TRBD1	CASSLRTGLLTGELFF	TGTGCCAGCAGCTTAAGGACAGGGCTACTCACCGGGGAGCTGTTTTTT
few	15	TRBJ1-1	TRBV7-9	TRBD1	CASSSLTGENTEAFF	TGTGCCAGCAGCTCACTGACAGGGGAGAACACTGAAGCTTTCTTT
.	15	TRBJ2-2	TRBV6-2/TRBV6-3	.	CASSKGGGNTGELFF	TGTGCCAGCAGCAAAGGGGGAGGGAACACCGGGGAGCTGTTTTTT
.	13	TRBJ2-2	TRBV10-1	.	CASSAGLGGKLFF	TGCGCCAGCAGCGCGGGACTCGGTGGGAAGCTGTTTTTT
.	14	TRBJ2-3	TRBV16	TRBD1	CASSHIGQGASQYF	TGTGCCAGCAGCCATATCGGACAGGGGGCATCGCAGTATTTT
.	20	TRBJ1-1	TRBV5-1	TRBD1	CASSLVGGLGQGGKNTEAFF	TGCGCCAGCAGCTTGGTAGGTGGGCTAGGACAGGGCGGAAAGAACACTGAAGCTTTCTTT
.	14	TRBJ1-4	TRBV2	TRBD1	CASRDRGRGEKLFF	TGTGCCAGCAGGGACAGGGGGCGAGGCGAAAAACTGTTTTTT
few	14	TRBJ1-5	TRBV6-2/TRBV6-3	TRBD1	CASSWTGMGQPQHF	TGTGCCAGCAGTTGGACAGGGATGGGGCAGCCCCAGCATTTT
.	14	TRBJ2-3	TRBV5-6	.	CASSTGQITDTQYF	TGTGCCAGCAGTACTGGACAGATCACAGATACGCAGTATTTT
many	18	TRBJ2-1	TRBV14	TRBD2	CASSRLLRLAGATDEQFF	TGTGCCAGCAGCCGCCTCCTTCGACTAGCGGGGGCTACGGATGAGCAGTTCTTC
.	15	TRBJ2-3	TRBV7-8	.	CASSLMNGLTDTQYF	TGTGCCAGCAGCTTAATGAACGGCCTCACAGATACGCAGTATTTT
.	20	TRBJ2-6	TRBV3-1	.	CACTPPVFWLAGSGANVLTF	.
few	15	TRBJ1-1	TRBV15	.	CATSRDGGGNTEAFF	TGTGCCACCAGCAGAGATGGGGGGGGGAACACTGAAGCTTTCTTT
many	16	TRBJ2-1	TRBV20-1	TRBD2	CSARAPGLAAYNEQFF	TGCAGTGCTAGAGCACCGGGACTAGCGGCCTACAATGAGCAGTTCTTC
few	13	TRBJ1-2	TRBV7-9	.	CASSSELRYGYTF	TGTGCCAGCAGTAGTGAGCTCCGGTATGGCTACACCTTC
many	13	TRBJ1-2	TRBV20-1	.	CSASRDTNYGYTF	TGCAGTGCTAGCCGGGACACGAACTATGGCTACACCTTC
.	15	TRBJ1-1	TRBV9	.	CASSVGAGKGTEAFF	TGTGCCAGCAGCGTCGGCGCAGGGAAGGGCACTGAAGCTTTCTTT
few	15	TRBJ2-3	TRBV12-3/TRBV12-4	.	CASSLDGLSTDTQYF	TGTGCCAGCAGTCTTGACGGACTTAGCACAGATACGCAGTATTTT
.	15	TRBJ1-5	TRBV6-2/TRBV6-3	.	CASSFNRRSNQPQHF	TGTGCCAGCAGTTTCAACCGACGGAGCAATCAGCCCCAGCATTTT
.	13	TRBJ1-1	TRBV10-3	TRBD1	CAARQGGNTEAFF	TGTGCCGCCAGACAGGGAGGGAACACTGAAGCTTTCTTT
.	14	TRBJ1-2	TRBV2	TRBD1	CASSTDRRNYGYTF	TGTGCCAGCAGTACGGACAGGCGTAACTATGGCTACACCTTC
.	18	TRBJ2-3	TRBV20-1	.	CSARDRRRRPNSTDTQYF	TGCAGTGCTAGAGATAGGCGCCGGCGGCCCAATAGCACAGATACGCAGTATTTT
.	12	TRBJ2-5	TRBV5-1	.	CASSSIRETQYF	TGCGCCAGCAGCTCAATCCGGGAGACCCAGTACTTC
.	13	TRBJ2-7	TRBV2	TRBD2	CASNPSGVYEQYF	TGTGCCAGCAACCCTAGCGGAGTTTACGAGCAGTACTTC
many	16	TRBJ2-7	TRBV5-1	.	CASSLTPNAFAYEQYF	TGCGCCAGCAGCTTGACGCCTAACGCTTTCGCCTACGAGCAGTACTTC
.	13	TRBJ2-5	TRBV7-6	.	CASSLMLEETQYF	TGTGCCAGCAGCTTAATGCTCGAAGAGACCCAGTACTTC
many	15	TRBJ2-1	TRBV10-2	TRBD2	CASAPTSGVYNEQFF	TGCGCCAGCGCTCCTACTAGCGGGGTTTACAATGAGCAGTTCTTC
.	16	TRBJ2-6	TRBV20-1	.	CSAIGGVLTGANVLTF	TGCAGTGCTATTGGTGGGGTTTTGACTGGGGCCAACGTCCTGACTTTC
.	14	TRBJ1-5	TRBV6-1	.	CASSERASNQPQHF	TGTGCCAGCAGTGAAAGGGCTAGCAATCAGCCCCAGCATTTT
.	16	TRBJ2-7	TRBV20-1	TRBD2	CSAEFTSGGSSYEQYF	TGCAGTGCTGAATTCACTAGCGGGGGTTCCTCCTACGAGCAGTACTTC
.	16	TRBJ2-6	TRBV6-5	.	CASSYSGDSGANVLTF	TGTGCCAGCAGTTACTCTGGGGATTCTGGGGCCAACGTCCTGACTTTC
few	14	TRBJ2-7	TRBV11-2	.	CASSLAQVSYEQYF	TGTGCCAGCAGCTTAGCCCAGGTTTCCTACGAGCAGTACTTC
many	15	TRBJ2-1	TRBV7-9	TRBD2	CASSSSGRAYNEQFF	TGTGCCAGCAGCAGCAGCGGGAGGGCCTACAATGAGCAGTTCTTC
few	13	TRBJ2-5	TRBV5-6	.	CASSVAVGGPTNF	TGTGCCAGCAGCGTAGCGGTCGGGGGGCCTACCAACTTC